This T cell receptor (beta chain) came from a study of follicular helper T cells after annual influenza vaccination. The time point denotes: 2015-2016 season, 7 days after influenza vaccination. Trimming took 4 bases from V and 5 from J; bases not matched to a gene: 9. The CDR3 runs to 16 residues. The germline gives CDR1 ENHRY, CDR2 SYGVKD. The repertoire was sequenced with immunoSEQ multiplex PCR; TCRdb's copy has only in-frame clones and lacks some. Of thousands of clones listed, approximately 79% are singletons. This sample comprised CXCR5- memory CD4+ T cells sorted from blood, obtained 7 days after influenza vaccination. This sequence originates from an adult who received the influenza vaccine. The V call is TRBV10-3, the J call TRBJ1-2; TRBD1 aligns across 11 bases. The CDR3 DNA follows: TGTGCCATCAGTGTTGGGACAGGGGGGCGGCGTTATGGCTACACCTTC. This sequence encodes CAISVGTGGRRYGYTF.